The 20 T cell receptor beta chains presented below share a single source sample, sequenced in a study of shared clonotypes between healthy human individuals. The data were produced by immunoSEQ multiplex PCR, yet TCRdb's version contains in-frame clones alone and is incomplete. The sample comprises some 550,000 clones, roughly 97% of which are singletons, and around 0.057% rests with the top ten. Sequencing input: naive CD4+ T cells sorted from blood. The subset was: CD45RA+ positively selected. The source is a woman in her twenties or thirties in good health.

V is TRBV25-1 and J is TRBJ2-7, with D unresolved. This CDR3 spans 12 amino acids. Germline lookup yields CDR1 MGHDK and CDR2 SYGVNS. The germline V and J ends were trimmed by 3 bases and 6 bases, with 9 bases remaining between them. The CDR3 nucleotides are TGTGCCAGCAGTGATTATTTAGCCGAGCAGTACTTC. As protein: CASSDYLAEQYF.

This clone was observed a single time. J is TRBJ2-1 and V is TRBV10-2; 11 bases match TRBD2. Looked up from germline, CDR1 is WSHSY and CDR2 is SAAADI. The V segment lost 6 bases and the J segment 7 bases; nucleotides outside the gene matches: 14. This CDR3 contains 17 residues. Here the CDR3 DNA reads TGCGCCAGCAGGCGCGGAGTAGCGGGAGGGCCGGGGAATGAGCAGTTCTTC. This sequence encodes CASRRGVAGGPGNEQFF.

This clone was observed a single time. The rearrangement joins TRBV27 to TRBJ1-1; 11 bases are shared with TRBD1. Germline V gene lookup returns CDR1 MNHEY and CDR2 SMNVEV (reference sequence). V lost 6 bases and J lost 6; bases outside the gene matches: 6. The CDR3 length is 14 residues. The chain's CDR3 is CASSPGQGVAEAFF. CDR3 DNA sequence: TGTGCCAGCAGCCCGGGACAGGGGGTCGCTGAAGCTTTCTTT.

The V and J genes are TRBV7-7 and TRBJ2-1, with 9 bases aligning to TRBD2. The J segment lost 5 bases and the V segment lost 3 bases, leaving 5 bases of the junction unmatched. Germline V CDR1 and CDR2: SSHAT, FNYEAQ (reference sequence). The CDR3 loop spans 15 amino acids. The CDR3 here is CASSFGLARDNEQFF. CDR3 DNA sequence: TGTGCCAGCAGCTTCGGACTAGCGAGGGACAATGAGCAGTTCTTC. The whole variable domain, remainder taken from reference TRBV7-7 and TRBJ2-1, is GAGVSQSPRYKVTKRGQDVTLRCDPISSHATLYWYQQALGQGPEFLTYFNYEAQPDKSGLPSDRFSAERPEGSISTLTIQRTEQRDSAMYRCASSFGLARDNEQFFGPGTRLTVL.

The chain uses TRBV5-1 and TRBJ2-6; D gene ambiguous. The CDR3 contains 15 residues. Per germline, CDR1 SGHRS and CDR2 YFSETQ. V lost 0 bases and J 2 bases, leaving 6 bases between the germline ends. CDR3 residues: CASSLAEPGANVLTF. CDR3 DNA: TGCGCCAGCAGCTTGGCAGAGCCTGGGGCCAACGTCCTGACTTTC.

The chain has TRBV30 and TRBJ2-3, with D possibly TRBD1 on 6 matching bases. The germline V gene encodes CDR1 GTSNPN and CDR2 SVGIG (reference sequence). The CDR3 has 14 amino acids. The ends were cut back, 8 bases at V and 2 bases at J, with 17 bases in the middle. The CDR3 protein is CAIYGMGATDTQYF. The CDR3 DNA follows: TGTGCCATATACGGGATGGGGGCCACAGATACGCAGTATTTT.

The genes are TRBV6-5 and TRBJ1-4, with a tentative D call TRBD1 (6 bases). Germline V CDR1 and CDR2: MNHEY, SVGAGI. V lost 1 base and J 10 bases, leaving 19 bases between the germline ends. The CDR3 is 16 amino acids. The CDR3 loop reads CASSYWWTDNEIKLFF. Written as DNA, the CDR3 is TGTGCCAGCAGTTACTGGTGGACAGACAATGAAATAAAACTGTTTTTT.

The chain uses TRBV6-5 and TRBJ1-2; the match to TRBD1 covers 7 bases. The CDR3 loop spans 15 amino acids. With 4 bases clipped from V and 3 bases from J, the junction kept 8 bases outside the gene matches. Germline-derived CDR1 and CDR2 are MNHEY and SVGAGI. In DNA form, the CDR3 reads TGTGCCAGCAGTTTTCTCGGACAGGCCGACTATGGCTACACCTTC. Protein: CASSFLGQADYGYTF.

The rearrangement joins TRBV18 to TRBJ2-7, with 7 bases identical to TRBD2. Losses at the gene ends were 3 bases for V and 4 bases for J; bases not matched to a gene: 9. Germline V gives CDR1 KGHSH, CDR2 LQKENI. This CDR3 is 15 amino acids long. DNA of the CDR3: TGTGCCAGCTCACCGGGACGGGGGGTACTATACGAGCAGTACTTC. Translating gives CASSPGRGVLYEQYF.

This chain joins TRBV11-3 and TRBJ2-2; D remains ambiguous. CDR1 is SGHNT and CDR2 is YENEEA in the germline V gene. V lost 5 bases to trimming and J lost 3 bases, with 10 bases between them. The CDR3 extends over 14 amino acids. The CDR3 bases are TGTGCCAGCAGCCACCTCTTGGACACCGGGGAGCTGTTTTTT. This gives the protein CASSHLLDTGELFF.

The chain is built from TRBV19 and TRBJ1-2, with a weak D call TRBD1 (5 bases). CDR1 and CDR2 (germline): LNHDA, SQIVND (reference sequence). Trimming shortened V by 0 bases and J by 4 bases, and 12 bases separated the two germline ends. The CDR3 sequence is 15 residues long. CDR3 in amino acids: CASSIDTTVSYGYTF. The CDR3 coding sequence is TGTGCCAGTAGTATAGATACGACAGTCTCCTATGGCTACACCTTC.

About this clone: At one end the junction does not follow the germline gene, possibly because of a read error. The chain has TRBV5-4 and TRBJ2-7, with D possibly matching TRBD1 (5 bases). The CDR3 is 15 residues long. CDR1 is SGHNT and CDR2 is YYREEE in the germline V gene (reference sequence). CDR3 nucleotides: TGTGCCGGCAGCTTGGGGCTAGTCGACATTTACGAGCAGTACTTC. This codes for CAGSLGLVDIYEQYF.

The chain has TRBV19 and TRBJ1-2; no clear D gene. The V gene lost 3 bases and the J gene lost 4 bases, with 12 bases spanning the gap. CDR1 and CDR2 from the germline V gene are LNHDA and SQIVND (reference sequence). This CDR3 has 14 residues. The CDR3 region has the DNA TGTGCCAGTAGTATCGGCGCCCTCGGCTATGGCTACACCTTC. Its protein product is CASSIGALGYGYTF.

The rearrangement joins TRBV11-3 to TRBJ2-1, with 11 bases fitting TRBD2. The CDR3 is 14 residues long. V shed 3 bases, J shed 5 bases, and the junction held 0 bases outside the gene matches. Germline CDR1 reads SGHNT; CDR2 reads YENEEA. The CDR3 region has the DNA TGTGCCAGCAGCTTGACTAGCGGGAACAATGAGCAGTTCTTC. The encoded protein is CASSLTSGNNEQFF.

V gene TRBV6-5 combines with J gene TRBJ1-2; D is uncertain. V shed 5 bases and J shed 3 bases, with 7 bases lying between them. The CDR3 sequence is 12 residues long. Germline values: CDR1 MNHEY, CDR2 SVGAGI. DNA for the CDR3: TGTGCCAGCAGTGTGAAGGACTATGGCTACACCTTC. Translating it yields CASSVKDYGYTF.

The chain employs TRBV27 and TRBJ2-1, with D possibly being TRBD2 (6 bases). Trimming removed 5 bases from V and 5 bases from J, with 19 bases in between. Germline CDR1 reads MNHEY; CDR2 reads SMNVEV (reference sequence). The CDR3 extends over 16 amino acids. The CDR3: CASSSPWGVGNNEQFF. Written as DNA, the CDR3 is TGTGCCAGCAGTAGTCCCTGGGGGGTGGGAAACAATGAGCAGTTCTTC.

The genes are TRBV10-1 and TRBJ2-3; possibly TRBD1 for D (5 bases). Germline V gives CDR1 WNHNN, CDR2 SYGVQD (reference sequence). Trimming took off 8 bases at V and 3 bases at J, with 12 bases between the two ends. The CDR3 is 13 amino acids. CDR3: CASQEQGTDTQYF. In nucleotides, the CDR3 is TGCGCCAGCCAGGAGCAGGGAACAGATACGCAGTATTTT.

This sequence joins TRBV4-1 and TRBJ1-1; tentatively, D is TRBD1 (6 bases). Trimming stripped 0 bases from V and 1 base from J, with 12 bases between. This CDR3 is 16 amino acids long. CDR1 MGHRA and CDR2 YSYEKL come from the germline V gene. CDR3 amino acids: CASSQERVGGNTEAFF. The CDR3 region has the DNA TGCGCCAGCAGCCAAGAGCGAGTAGGGGGGAACACTGAAGCTTTCTTT.

This clone was found a few times. This chain links TRBV28 with TRBJ1-5; no clear D gene. V was trimmed by 5 bases and J by 0 bases, leaving 5 bases between them. The CDR3 spans 13 residues. The germline V gene has CDR1 MDHEN and CDR2 SYDVKM. The CDR3 nucleotides read TGTGCCAGCAGTAGTTTTAGCAATCAGCCCCAGCATTTT. Translation: CASSSFSNQPQHF.

This chain links TRBV5-4 with TRBJ2-5; D gene uncertain. V was shortened by 0 bases and J by 1 base, with 4 bases between the two germline ends. CDR1 is SGHNT, CDR2 YYREEE, per germline (reference sequence). CDR3 length equals 13 residues. CDR3 DNA: TGTGCCAGCAGCTTGGGAGCCCAAGAGACCCAGTACTTC. Its translation is CASSLGAQETQYF.